Described below is a single TCR beta chain sequence and its context. Antigen specificity is unknown. The protocol was immunoSEQ multiplex PCR, while the TCRdb copy is restricted to in-frame clones and leaves out a portion. Of about 2 million clones listed, roughly 95% are singletons. V lost 5 bases and J lost 5, with 16 bases in between. CDR1 is MGHRA, CDR2 YSYEKL, per germline. There are 14 residues in the CDR3. Positively selected for CCR7, the CD45RO-negative cells used as naive CD8 cells excluded terminally differentiated effector memory CD45RA+ cells. The source of the sample is a study of shared clonotypes between healthy human individuals. Study details: Aged between 18 and 49, the donors were two women and three men. General observations from the study: Naive subsets, compared against memory subsets, generally had larger estimated richness values. Shared clonotypes across all four donors exceeded non-shared ones in generation probability.

Material: naive CD8+ T cells sorted from blood. The rearrangement uses TRBV4-1 and TRBJ2-7, with D possibly TRBD2 on 7 matching bases. The source of this sequence is a man younger than 30 in good health. CDR3 sequence (DNA): TGCGCCAGCAGCGATGCGGGGGCGAGCAACGAGCAGTACTTC. Translation: CASSDAGASNEQYF.